What follows are 20 T cell receptor beta chains derived from one specimen sequenced in a study of T-cell reconstitution after alpha-beta-depleted transplantation in children. Unique molecular identifiers were used to barcode this TCRbeta library. TCRdb re-called the PCR reads with MiXCR, one entry per CDR3 protein. Of approximately 350,000 distinct CDR3 sequences detected, about 17% appear once; the ten largest clones hold about 41%. Material: PBMCs, mostly from graft donor cells, obtained 360 days after TCRalphabeta/CD19-depleted stem cell transplant. The receptors originated from a male patient aged 2 to 10 who had a stem cell transplant for acute lymphoblastic leukemia, so the T cells may come from the graft donor.

The chain carries TRBV24-1 and TRBJ2-5; TRBD2 matches 13 bases. The V gene end was trimmed by 3 bases and the J gene end by 3 bases; junction bases not matched to a gene: 6. Germline V CDR1 and CDR2: KGHDR, SFDVKD. The length of the CDR3 is 17 residues. This CDR3 reads CATSDITGLAGEETQYF. CDR3 nucleotides: TGTGCCACCAGTGATATAACCGGACTAGCGGGAGAAGAGACCCAGTACTTC.

A few counts support this clonotype. This chain links TRBV25-1 with TRBJ2-7; 8 bases are a match to TRBD1. This CDR3 has 12 amino acids. V shed 8 bases and J 4 bases; nucleotides not matched to a gene: 4. The germline V gene has CDR1 MGHDK and CDR2 SYGVNS. The CDR3 bases are TGTGCCAGCGCGACAGGGGCTTACGAGCAGTACTTC. Translated, it gives CASATGAYEQYF.

This clonotype was counted only a few times. This rearrangement joins TRBV20-1 to TRBJ2-1; 11 positions agree with TRBD2. The germline V gene has CDR1 DFQATT and CDR2 SNEGSKA (reference sequence). With 5 bases clipped from V and 5 bases from J, the junction kept 8 bases outside the gene matches. The CDR3 loop spans 15 amino acids. The CDR3 here is CSAVLTSGTDNEQFF. In DNA form, the CDR3 reads TGCAGTGCTGTCCTGACTAGCGGGACCGACAATGAGCAGTTCTTC.

There are many counts of this clonotype. This chain uses TRBV20-1 with TRBJ2-3; 7 nucleotides align to TRBD2. This CDR3 has 16 residues. The junction had 10 bases not matched to a gene; V was cut back by 4 bases and J by 0 bases. Germline V lookup: CDR1 DFQATT, CDR2 SNEGSKA (reference sequence). CDR3 coding DNA: TGCAGTGCTATTAAGCGACTAGCATCTAGCACAGATACGCAGTATTTT. It encodes CSAIKRLASSTDTQYF.

This clonotype was detected a few times. This chain joins TRBV5-8 and TRBJ2-3; 13 bases line up with TRBD2. Germline V CDR1 and CDR2: SGHTS, YDEGEE. The ends lost 4 bases at V and 6 bases at J; junction bases unmatched: 8. CDR3 length: 16 residues. DNA of the CDR3: TGTGCCAGCAGCCTACCGGGACTAGCGGGATCCGATACGCAGTATTTT. This sequence encodes CASSLPGLAGSDTQYF. Drawing the rest from reference TRBV5-8 and TRBJ2-3, the complete variable domain is EAGVTQSPTHLIKTRGQQATLRCSPISGHTSVYWYQQALGLGLQFLLWYDEGEERNRGNFPPRFSGRQFPNYSSELNVNALELEDSALYLCASSLPGLAGSDTQYFGPGTRLTVL.

V gene TRBV20-1 combines with J gene TRBJ2-7; 7 nucleotides match TRBD1. Germline CDR1 and CDR2: DFQATT and SNEGSKA (reference sequence). This CDR3 has 14 residues. Trimming cost V 2 bases and J 4 bases; bases outside gene matches: 8. CDR3 in DNA: TGCAGTGCTAGACCCACAGGGGAAGCTTACGAGCAGTACTTC. This sequence encodes CSARPTGEAYEQYF.

The chain links TRBV28 to TRBJ2-7; TRBD2 matches 8 bases. Germline V gives CDR1 MDHEN, CDR2 SYDVKM. The CDR3 runs to 14 residues. V dropped 7 bases and J dropped 4; count of bases not matched to a gene: 9. The CDR3 loop is CASIGGGMGYEQYF. The CDR3 DNA is TGTGCCAGCATCGGGGGGGGAATGGGGTACGAGCAGTACTTC.

This clonotype was seen a handful of times. The chain uses TRBV5-6 and TRBJ2-2; a possible D gene is TRBD2 (5 bases). Deletions cut 0 bases from V and 8 bases from J, with 11 bases between. Germline CDR1 and CDR2: SGHDT and YYEEEE. The CDR3 loop spans 14 amino acids. In DNA, the CDR3 is TGTGCCAGCAGCTTGGCCCGGAGGTTTGGGGAGCTGTTTTTT. This codes for CASSLARRFGELFF.

This clonotype was counted only a few times. The chain employs TRBV7-6 and TRBJ1-1; 9 bases are a match to TRBD1. Unmatched junction bases numbered 8, after V lost 1 base and J lost 5 bases. The germline gives CDR1 SGHVS, CDR2 FNYEAQ. The CDR3 sequence is 16 residues long. The CDR3 nucleotides are TGTGCCAGCAGCTTAGGTGGGACAGGGACGGGGACTGAAGCTTTCTTT. Amino acids: CASSLGGTGTGTEAFF. Looking up the rest from reference TRBV7-6 and TRBJ1-1 gives the full variable domain: GAGVSQSPRYKVTKRGQDVALRCDPISGHVSLYWYRQALGQGPEFLTYFNYEAQQDKSGLPNDRFSAERPEGSISTLTIQRTEQRDSAMYRCASSLGGTGTGTEAFFGQGTRLTVV.

This clonotype was counted only a few times. The CDR3, as DNA: TGTGCCAGCAGTTTCCCCGGACAGGGGATGAACACTGAAGCTTTCTTT. Translation gives CASSFPGQGMNTEAFF. The chain recombines TRBV28 with TRBJ1-1, with 9 bases matching TRBD1. This CDR3 has 16 residues. CDR1 and CDR2 (germline): MDHEN, SYDVKM. The V and J ends lost 3 bases and 0 bases, in that order; junction bases with no gene match: 5.

V gene TRBV11-1 combines with J gene TRBJ2-7, with unresolved D. V lost 1 base to trimming and J lost 0 bases, with 7 bases between them. The CDR3 loop spans 14 amino acids. Germline CDR1 and CDR2: SGHAT and FQDESV (reference sequence). Here the CDR3 reads CASSLVPSSYEQYF. The CDR3 coding sequence is TGTGCCAGCAGCTTAGTCCCGAGCTCCTACGAGCAGTACTTC.

This clonotype was picked up a small number of times. The V call is TRBV7-2, the J call TRBJ2-4; no clear D gene. CDR3 size: 13 residues. The V and J ends lost 5 bases and 8 bases respectively, with 13 bases between them. The V gene's germline CDR1 is SGHTA and CDR2 FQGNSA. This CDR3 is CASSPTPDDIQYF. CDR3 DNA: TGTGCCAGCAGCCCGACCCCGGACGACATTCAGTACTTC.

Only a few counts were recorded for this clonotype. The chain joins TRBV6-2 or TRBV6-3 to TRBJ1-5; D possibly corresponds to TRBD1 (5 bases). The CDR3 totals 14 residues. V was cut by 7 bases and J by 6 bases, with 16 bases left in between. Germline V gives CDR1 MNHEY, CDR2 SVGEGT. CDR3 sequence reads: CASTYGGGSQPQHF. The CDR3 DNA sequence: TGTGCCAGCACTTATGGGGGAGGGAGTCAGCCCCAGCATTTT.

This clonotype was seen many times. J is TRBJ2-5 and V is TRBV12-3 or TRBV12-4; 8 bases are a match to TRBD2. V lost 7 bases to trimming and J lost 4 bases; unmatched junction nucleotides: 8. CDR3 length equals 14 residues. DNA for the CDR3: TGTGCCAGCACCCTCGGGGGGGTACGAGAGACCCAGTACTTC. The encoded protein is CASTLGGVRETQYF.

This clonotype has a single count. The J gene is TRBJ2-2, the V gene TRBV12-3 or TRBV12-4; D unresolved. This CDR3 has 13 amino acids. Trimming removed 8 bases at V and 3 bases at J, with 10 bases between. The CDR3 DNA follows: TGTGCCAGCGAGCAGAGCTACACCGGGGAGCTGTTTTTT. This gives the protein CASEQSYTGELFF.

V gene TRBV4-3 combines with J gene TRBJ1-4; possibly TRBD1 for D (6 bases). The ends were cut back, 1 base at V and 6 bases at J, with 9 bases in the middle. The CDR3 totals 14 residues. Per the germline V gene, CDR1 is LGHNA and CDR2 is YSLEER. CDR3 amino acids: CASSQATGYEKLFF. As DNA, the CDR3 is TGCGCCAGCAGCCAAGCTACAGGGTATGAAAAACTGTTTTTT.

The genes are TRBV19 and TRBJ2-3; D unclear. The CDR3 contains 12 residues. Germline values: CDR1 LNHDA, CDR2 SQIVND (reference sequence). The ends were cut back, 3 bases at V and 6 bases at J, with 7 bases in the middle. CDR3 sequence reads: CASSISADTQYF. CDR3 nucleotides: TGTGCCAGTAGTATTTCGGCGGATACGCAGTATTTT.

This clonotype has just a few counts. The chain is built from TRBV27 and TRBJ2-3; TRBD1 or TRBD2 may be the D gene (6 bases each). This CDR3 spans 16 amino acids. Germline CDR1 reads MNHEY; CDR2 reads SMNVEV (reference sequence). The V end was cut by 4 bases, the J end by 4 bases, with 18 bases between. The CDR3 spells CASSSPWGALADTQYF. In nucleotides, the CDR3 is TGTGCCAGCAGTTCACCCTGGGGGGCACTTGCAGATACGCAGTATTTT.

Only a few counts were recorded for this clonotype. The V call is TRBV28, the J call TRBJ1-6; 7 nucleotides line up with TRBD1. Per the germline V gene, CDR1 is MDHEN and CDR2 is SYDVKM. V gave up 6 bases and J gave up 7 bases; unmatched junction bases: 6. The CDR3 runs to 14 residues. CDR3 sequence: CASSRRGQNSPLHF. The CDR3, as DNA: TGTGCCAGCAGCAGAAGGGGGCAAAATTCACCCCTCCACTTT.

This clonotype was seen a handful of times. This chain uses TRBV6-2 or TRBV6-3 with TRBJ2-2; 7 positions match TRBD1. The CDR3 runs to 17 residues. CDR1 is MNHEY and CDR2 is SVGEGT in the germline V gene. After removal of 0 bases from V and 0 bases from J, the junction contained 4 bases not matched to a gene. The DNA for the CDR3 is TGTGCCAGCAGTTACTCCCCCGGGACAGCGAACACCGGGGAGCTGTTTTTT. Translated: CASSYSPGTANTGELFF.